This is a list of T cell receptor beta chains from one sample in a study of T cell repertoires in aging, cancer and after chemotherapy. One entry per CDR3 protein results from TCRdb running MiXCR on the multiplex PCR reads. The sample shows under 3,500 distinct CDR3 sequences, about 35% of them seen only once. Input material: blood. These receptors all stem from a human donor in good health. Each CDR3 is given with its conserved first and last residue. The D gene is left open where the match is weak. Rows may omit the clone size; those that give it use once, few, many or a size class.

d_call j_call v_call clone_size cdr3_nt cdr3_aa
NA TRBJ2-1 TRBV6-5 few TGTGCCAGCAGTATTCGGGGGGAGCAGTTCTTC CASSIRGEQFF
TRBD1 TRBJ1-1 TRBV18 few TGTGCCAGCTCACCATTGGGACAGCAAAGGACTGAAGCTTTCTTT CASSPLGQQRTEAFF
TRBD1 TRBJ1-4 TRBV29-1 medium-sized TGCAGCGCTCAAAGGGACAGTTCTGAAAAACTGTTTTTT CSAQRDSSEKLFF
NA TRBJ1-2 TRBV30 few TGTGCCTGGAGTCCTTCCCCTCGGGGCTACACCTTC CAWSPSPRGYTF
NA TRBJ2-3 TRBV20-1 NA TGCAGTGCTAGACCCTTAAGGGGTGGAGGGCAAGATACGCAGTATTTT CSARPLRGGGQDTQYF
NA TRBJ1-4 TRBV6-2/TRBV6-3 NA TGTGCCAGCAGTTACGAGGACAGCTTTTATGCAACTAATGAAAAACTGTTTTTT CASSYEDSFYATNEKLFF
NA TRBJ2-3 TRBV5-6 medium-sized TGTGCCAGCAGCCAACAGGGTGTAGCTACGCAGTATTTT CASSQQGVATQYF
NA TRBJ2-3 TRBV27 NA TGTGCCAGCAGTTCGGTCCGGTGGAGAACAGATACGCAGTATTTT CASSSVRWRTDTQYF
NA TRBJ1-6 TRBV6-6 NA TGTGCCAGCAGTCCCCTCCAAGGGAGGGATTCACCCCTCCACTTT CASSPLQGRDSPLHF
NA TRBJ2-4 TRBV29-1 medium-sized TGCAGCGTCCTCGGGGCTGGGGACATTCAGTACTTC CSVLGAGDIQYF
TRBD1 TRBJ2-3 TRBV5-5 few TGTGCCAGCAGACCCTCGACAGGGTCTAGCACAGATACGCAGTATTTT CASRPSTGSSTDTQYF
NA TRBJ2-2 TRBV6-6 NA TGTGCCATCAGTGACACCACCGGGGAGCTGTTTTTT CAISDTTGELFF
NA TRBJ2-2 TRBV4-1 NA TGCGCCAGCAGCCAAGATGCTTTCGGTTACACCGGGGAGCTGTTTTTT CASSQDAFGYTGELFF
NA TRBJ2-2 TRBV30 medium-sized TGTGCCTGGGGAACGGGGGTCGGGGAGCTGTTTTTT CAWGTGVGELFF